Listed here are 9 T cell receptor beta chains from one sample, sequenced in a study of blood T cell repertoires in COVID-19. Generated by immunoSEQ multiplex PCR, the TCRdb table keeps only in-frame clones and is missing some. The profile covers approximately 350,000 clones, with roughly nine tenths appearing a single time and 0.95% to 1.5% taken by the ten largest. The sequenced material came from peripheral blood. The receptors shown here come from a man aged 40-55 years with acute or convalescent COVID-19.

This clone was recorded a few times. The genes are TRBV9 and TRBJ1-3, with TRBD1 identical over 8 bases. The CDR3 has 16 amino acids. Germline assignment: CDR1 SGDLS and CDR2 YYNGEE. Trimming removed 5 bases from V and 2 bases from J; junction bases left unmatched: 9. The CDR3 reads CASSRTGGSPGNTIYF. The CDR3 nucleotides read TGTGCCAGCAGTCGCACAGGGGGATCGCCTGGAAACACCATATATTTT. The entire variable domain, with the rest obtained from reference TRBV9 and TRBJ1-3, is as follows: DSGVTQTPKHLITATGQRVTLRCSPRSGDLSVYWYQQSLDQGLQFLIQYYNGEERAKGNILERFSAQQFPDLHSELNLSSLELGDSALYFCASSRTGGSPGNTIYFGEGSWLTVV.

The chain has TRBV6-6 and TRBJ1-6, with TRBD1 identical over 7 bases. Germline CDR1 reads MNHNY; CDR2 reads SVGAGI (reference sequence). The V segment lost 4 bases and the J segment 8 bases; nucleotides outside the gene matches: 2. This CDR3 has 13 amino acids. CDR3 protein: CASSSRGDSPLHF. The CDR3 nucleotides read TGTGCCAGCAGTTCCAGGGGGGATTCACCCCTCCACTTT.

CDR3 DNA: TGTGCCAGCCAAAAGGGGGTTCGAGAGACCCAGTACTTC. This gives the protein CASQKGVRETQYF. The chain combines TRBV27 with TRBJ2-5; D is possibly TRBD1 (6 bases). The CDR3 runs to 13 residues. Trimming took 8 bases from V and 4 from J, leaving 14 bases between them. Germline V gene lookup returns CDR1 MNHEY and CDR2 SMNVEV (reference sequence).

This clone was picked up one time. The chain combines TRBV19 with TRBJ2-7; TRBD2 agrees at 13 bases. Germline V lookup: CDR1 LNHDA, CDR2 SQIVND (reference sequence). Trimming took 5 bases from V and 5 from J; bases not matched to a gene: 9. The CDR3 spans 16 residues. Written as DNA, the CDR3 is TGTGCCAGTAGTCAACGGACTAGCGGGAGAGCCCACGAGCAGTACTTC. As protein: CASSQRTSGRAHEQYF.

The rearrangement links TRBV7-9 to TRBJ1-1, with D possibly TRBD1 on 5 matching bases. Germline CDR1 SEHNR, CDR2 FQNEAQ (reference sequence). CDR3 length: 14 residues. Trimming removed 4 bases at V and 3 bases at J, with 12 bases between. For the CDR3, the DNA is TGTGCCAGCAGCTATCTCAGGGAGGACACTGAAGCTTTCTTT. The encoded protein is CASSYLREDTEAFF.

The rearrangement uses TRBV9 and TRBJ2-3, with TRBD2 matching over 7 bases. The germline gives CDR1 SGDLS, CDR2 YYNGEE. The CDR3 contains 17 residues. V lost 0 bases, J lost 2 bases, and 9 bases stayed unmatched. CDR3 coding DNA: TGTGCCAGCAGCGTAGGCCCGCGGGGGAGAATCACAGATACGCAGTATTTT. Amino acid sequence: CASSVGPRGRITDTQYF.

The chain uses TRBV11-3 and TRBJ2-3; tentatively, D is TRBD1 (6 bases). Germline loops: CDR1 SGHNT, CDR2 YENEEA. This CDR3 region has 16 residues. The V end lost 1 base, the J end lost 2 bases, and 13 bases lay between the germline ends. The chain's CDR3 is CASSLVQGPVTDTQYF. CDR3 coding DNA: TGTGCCAGCAGCTTAGTTCAGGGGCCAGTCACAGATACGCAGTATTTT.

The V and J genes are TRBV7-2 and TRBJ1-1; TRBD1 matches at 8 bases. Germline loops: CDR1 SGHTA, CDR2 FQGNSA. The junction had 6 bases not matched to a gene; V was cut back by 5 bases and J by 7 bases. The CDR3 has 13 amino acids. For the CDR3, the DNA is TGTGCCAGCAGCGCCAGGGGGCGGGGTGAAGCTTTCTTT. Its translation: CASSARGRGEAFF.

V usage is TRBV30 and J usage is TRBJ2-2; tentatively, D is TRBD2 (6 bases). Trimming cost V 3 bases and J 7 bases, with 18 bases left between them. There are 15 residues in the CDR3. The germline V gene encodes CDR1 GTSNPN and CDR2 SVGIG (reference sequence). CDR3 residues: CAWRWGDPGNGELFF. The CDR3 nucleotides read TGTGCCTGGAGGTGGGGGGATCCGGGTAACGGGGAGCTGTTTTTT. Full variable domain (missing parts from reference TRBV30 and TRBJ2-2): SQTIHQWPATLVQPVGSPLSLECTVEGTSNPNLYWYRQAAGRGLQLLFYSVGIGQISSEVPQNLSASRPQDRQFILSSKKLLLSDSGFYLCAWRWGDPGNGELFFGEGSRLTVL.